These T cell receptor beta chains were read from a single sample in a study of kidney transplant recipient with SARS-CoV-2 infection. TCRdb re-analysed the reads in MiXCR, keeping a single row per CDR3 protein. This table holds 250,000 or so distinct CDR3 sequences, under 30% found once. The sample was a blood sample, taken at baseline and between days 110 and 120 from a kidney transplant recipient. The source is a male patient between 25 and 39 years old who had COVID-19 and was a kidney transplant recipient. Some T cells may be provided by the graft donor. The CDR3 runs from the conserved cysteine through the conserved F or W. A D gene is named only where the DNA matches it firmly. Clone size is stated in some rows and not others, as once, few, many or a class when expanded.

V gene	clone size	D gene	J gene	CDR3 protein	CDR3 DNA
TRBV24-1	NA	TRBD2	TRBJ2-3	CATSRLAGNTDTQYF	TGTGCCACCAGTAGACTAGCGGGAAACACAGATACGCAGTATTTT
TRBV7-3	many	NA	TRBJ2-2	CASSSSAQSANTGELFF	TGTGCCAGCAGCTCCTCAGCACAGTCTGCGAACACCGGGGAGCTGTTTTTT
TRBV5-6	many	NA	TRBJ1-3	CASSFSLQDGNTIYF	TGTGCCAGCAGCTTTTCGTTACAGGATGGAAACACCATATATTTT
TRBV6-5	many	TRBD1	TRBJ2-7	CASRQGQGRYEQYF	TGTGCCAGCAGACAGGGACAGGGGAGATACGAGCAGTACTTC
TRBV5-4	NA	NA	TRBJ1-2	CASGKDVPGKTYGYTF	TGTGCCAGCGGAAAGGACGTACCAGGAAAGACCTATGGCTACACCTTC
TRBV19	many	NA	TRBJ1-1	CASSPYGRDTEAFF	TGTGCCAGTAGTCCGTACGGACGGGACACTGAAGCTTTCTTT
TRBV20-1	many	TRBD2	TRBJ2-7	CSANIATSLAYEQYF	TGCAGTGCAAACATCGCGACTAGCTTAGCCTACGAGCAGTACTTC
TRBV3-1	few	NA	TRBJ1-4	CASSLDGANEKLFF	TGTGCCAGCAGCCTGGACGGAGCTAATGAAAAACTGTTTTTT
TRBV3-1	many	NA	TRBJ1-6	CASSQEGHRSPLHF	TGTGCCAGCAGCCAAGAGGGACACCGGTCACCCCTCCACTTT
TRBV3-1	many	NA	TRBJ1-5	CASSQEGANQPQHF	TGTGCCAGCAGCCAAGAGGGGGCGAATCAGCCCCAGCATTTT
TRBV7-6	many	NA	TRBJ1-2	CASSRIAESRKTYGYTF	TGTGCCAGCAGCCGTATAGCTGAATCTCGAAAGACCTATGGCTACACCTTC
TRBV3-1	many	NA	TRBJ1-2	CASSGMVTLRKTYGYTF	TGTGCCAGCAGCGGAATGGTCACCCTTCGAAAGACCTATGGCTACACCTTC
TRBV6-5	many	NA	TRBJ2-1	CASSYFGLNNEQFF	TGTGCCAGCAGTTATTTCGGCTTGAACAATGAGCAGTTCTTC
TRBV10-1	many	NA	TRBJ1-1	CASSEQGSTEAFF	TGCGCCAGCAGTGAGCAGGGAAGCACTGAAGCTTTCTTT
TRBV11-2	NA	NA	TRBJ1-2	CASSSKVASRKTYGYTF	TGTGCCAGCAGCTCTAAGGTAGCAAGCAGAAAGACCTATGGCTACACCTTC
TRBV9	NA	NA	TRBJ2-3	CASSVDAGLTDTQYF	TGTGCCAGCAGCGTAGACGCGGGTCTCACAGATACGCAGTATTTT
TRBV5-3	many	NA	TRBJ1-2	CARGQQVVRKTYGYTF	TGTGCCAGAGGACAGCAAGTGGTGAGAAAGACCTATGGCTACACCTTC
TRBV6-5	many	TRBD2	TRBJ2-7	CASRPLSGRKSEQYF	TGTGCCAGCAGACCGCTTAGCGGGAGGAAGAGCGAGCAGTACTTC
TRBV2	many	NA	TRBJ1-2	CASRQGGTGHGYTF	TGTGCCAGCAGACAGGGAGGAACCGGTCATGGCTACACCTTC
TRBV12-3/TRBV12-4	NA	NA	TRBJ1-2	CASSEVSAAGKTYGYTF	TGTGCCAGCAGTGAAGTGAGCGCAGCAGGAAAGACCTATGGCTACACCTTC
TRBV11-3	many	NA	TRBJ2-7	CASSSGEGVSYEQYF	TGTGCCAGCAGCTCAGGGGAAGGGGTCTCCTACGAGCAGTACTTC
TRBV12-5	few	NA	TRBJ1-2	CASGGIDLQGKTYGYTF	TGTGCTAGTGGTGGTATAGATTTGCAGGGAAAGACCTATGGCTACACCTTC
TRBV12-3/TRBV12-4	many	NA	TRBJ1-1	CASSFDGNTEAFF	TGTGCCAGCAGTTTTGACGGGAACACTGAAGCTTTCTTT
TRBV30	few	TRBD1	TRBJ2-1	CAGQGALSPHNEQFF	TGTGCGGGACAGGGGGCTCTTTCCCCCCACAATGAGCAGTTCTTC
TRBV24-1	few	NA	TRBJ2-1	CATSDLVRNNEQFF	TGTGCCACCAGTGACTTGGTCCGGAACAATGAGCAGTTCTTC
TRBV16	many	NA	TRBJ1-2	CASSRVRVVRKTYGYTF	TGTGCCAGCAGCCGGGTTAGGGTCGTTAGAAAGACCTATGGCTACACCTTC
TRBV9	NA	TRBD2	TRBJ2-1	CASSVSGFDNEQFF	TGTGCCAGCAGCGTTAGCGGGTTCGACAATGAGCAGTTCTTC
TRBV3-1	many	NA	TRBJ1-1	CASSGHRPISIRTEAFF	TGTGCCAGCAGCGGTCATCGTCCCATTTCAATTCGCACTGAAGCTTTCTTT
TRBV4-3	many	NA	TRBJ1-4	CASSQEGGEVTNEKLFF	TGCGCCAGCAGCCAAGAAGGAGGGGAGGTGACTAATGAAAAACTGTTTTTT
TRBV11-3	many	NA	TRBJ2-1	CASSGVKNEQFF	TGTGCCAGCAGCGGGGTCAAAAATGAGCAGTTCTTC
TRBV12-3/TRBV12-4	many	NA	TRBJ2-7	CASSRYEYEQYF	TGTGCCAGCAGCCGATATGAGTACGAGCAGTACTTC
TRBV6-2/TRBV6-3	many	NA	TRBJ2-2	CASIGRGEEGLFF	TGTGCCAGCATCGGGCGCGGGGAGGAAGGGCTGTTTTTT
TRBV12-2	few	NA	TRBJ1-2	CASRNSLTPRKTYGYTF	TGTGCAAGTCGCAACTCTTTGACTCCACGAAAGACCTATGGCTACACCTTC
TRBV30	few	NA	TRBJ1-3	CAWSVGETSGNTIYF	TGTGCCTGGAGTGTTGGGGAGACCTCTGGAAACACCATATATTTT